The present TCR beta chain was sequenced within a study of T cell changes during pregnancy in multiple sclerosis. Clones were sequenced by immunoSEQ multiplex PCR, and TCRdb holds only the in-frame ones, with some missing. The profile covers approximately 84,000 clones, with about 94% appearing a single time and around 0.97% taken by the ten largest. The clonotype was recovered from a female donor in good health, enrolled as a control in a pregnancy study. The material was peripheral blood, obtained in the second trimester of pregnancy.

The CDR3 sequence is CASSLGGTSGNEQFF. The CDR3 nucleotides are TGTGCCAGCAGCTTAGGAGGGACTAGCGGCAATGAGCAGTTCTTC. This rearrangement joins TRBV11-2 to TRBJ2-1; 11 nucleotides match TRBD2. After removal of 1 base from V and 6 bases from J, the junction contained 2 bases not matched to a gene. Germline loops: CDR1 SGHAT, CDR2 FQNNGV. The CDR3 runs 15 residues.